This passage covers 8 T cell receptor beta chains from one sample sequenced in a study of spatial heterogeneity in lung cancer. In TCRdb, the 5' RACE reads were re-called with MiXCR into one record per CDR3 protein. This table holds tens of thousands of distinct CDR3 sequences, around 7.1% found once. Time point described: sample taken at primary tumor resection. The sequenced material consisted of unsorted whole RNA from tumor, nontumor lung or frozen PBMC. The material sequenced was PBMCs, taken at surgery. The receptors derive from a female donor with early-stage non-small cell lung cancer.

This clonotype was observed a handful of times. The chain is built from TRBV20-1 and TRBJ2-3; maybe TRBD2 (5 bases). The CDR3 runs to 14 residues. Per germline, CDR1 DFQATT and CDR2 SNEGSKA (reference sequence). The V gene lost 3 bases and the J gene lost 2 bases, with 12 bases spanning the gap. The CDR3 sequence is CSARSPGNTDTQYF. CDR3 in DNA: TGCAGTGCTAGGTCCCCGGGGAACACAGATACGCAGTATTTT.

There are a few counts of this clonotype. The chain recombines TRBV6-1 with TRBJ2-4; D unclear. CDR3 size: 12 residues. Trimming removed 8 bases from V and 0 bases from J, with 5 bases in between. Germline values: CDR1 MNHNS, CDR2 SASEGT. CDR3 in amino acids: CASAVAKNIQYF. For the CDR3, the DNA is TGTGCCAGCGCCGTAGCCAAAAACATTCAGTACTTC.

This clonotype was found many times. The chain has TRBV13 and TRBJ2-1, with TRBD2 as a possible D gene (5 bases). Trimming shortened V by 5 bases and J by 7 bases, and 21 bases separated the two germline ends. The CDR3 has 16 residues. CDR1 PRHDT and CDR2 FYEKMQ come from the germline V gene (reference sequence). Here the CDR3 DNA reads TGTGCCAGCAGCCAGGCCCGGGGTGGGCCAGTTAATGAGCAGTTCTTC. This encodes CASSQARGGPVNEQFF.

In its sample, this clonotype was seen many times. This chain connects TRBV20-1 to TRBJ1-1; unclear D gene. Germline CDR1 is DFQATT and CDR2 is SNEGSKA (reference sequence). This CDR3 has 14 amino acids. V was cut by 1 base and J by 3 bases, with 12 bases left in between. CDR3 DNA: TGCAGTGCTAGAGTGGTAGGGAGGTACACTGAAGCTTTCTTT. This encodes CSARVVGRYTEAFF.

This clonotype showed up many times. V is TRBV6-2 or TRBV6-3 and J is TRBJ1-1; maybe TRBD1 (5 bases). V lost 7 bases and J 4 bases, leaving 13 bases between the germline ends. The CDR3 covers 13 residues. Germline CDR1 reads MNHEY; CDR2 reads SVGEGT. CDR3 loop: CASTLQGSTEAFF. The CDR3 DNA follows: TGTGCCAGCACCCTCCAGGGCAGCACTGAAGCTTTCTTT.

The chain is built from TRBV3-1 and TRBJ2-7; perhaps TRBD2 as D (5 bases). CDR3 length: 14 residues. The V and J ends lost 4 bases and 3 bases respectively, with 13 bases between them. Germline CDR1 and CDR2: LGHDT and YNNKEL (reference sequence). The CDR3 nucleotides are TGTGCCAGCAGCCCCCAGCGGTATGGCTACGAGCAGTACTTC. This encodes CASSPQRYGYEQYF.

This clonotype was recorded many times. The rearrangement uses TRBV29-1 and TRBJ2-5; 7 nucleotides align to TRBD1. This CDR3 spans 12 amino acids. CDR1 SQVTM and CDR2 ANQGSEA come from the germline V gene. V lost 4 bases to trimming and J lost 2 bases; unmatched junction nucleotides: 1. This CDR3 reads CSVGRGQETQYF. The CDR3, as DNA: TGCAGCGTTGGCAGGGGGCAAGAGACCCAGTACTTC.

This clonotype has just a few counts. This rearrangement joins TRBV10-2 to TRBJ2-2, with 10 nucleotides matching TRBD2. In germline, CDR1 is WSHSY, CDR2 SAAADI. CDR3 length: 15 residues. Trimming at V came to 7 bases and at J to 5 bases, leaving 7 bases not matched to a gene. CDR3 sequence reads: CASTSPSGGTGELFF. The CDR3, as DNA: TGCGCCAGCACCTCTCCTAGCGGGGGTACCGGGGAGCTGTTTTTT.